Many counts were recorded for the clone carrying this TCR beta chain. TCRdb called the PCR reads again in MiXCR, with one record for every CDR3 protein. Here the sample spans some 590,000 distinct CDR3 sequences, over 25% being singletons. The V gene's germline CDR1 is SEHNR and CDR2 FQNEAQ (reference sequence). The CDR3 covers 16 residues. Unmatched junction bases numbered 10, after V lost 5 bases and J lost 10 bases. The sample comes from a study of molecular identifiers for immune sequencing clone quantification. The rearrangement joins TRBV7-9 to TRBJ2-3; TRBD2 matches at 15 bases. The TCR was taken from a human donor in good health. Some libraries in this study had Jurkat cell RNA spiked in. The sample taken for sequencing was naive CD8+ T cells from blood, with Jurkat cell RNA spiked in. The sample's subset: FACS-sorted CD8+CD4-CCR7+CD45RA+ naive T cells. The CDR3 protein is CASSPRTSGGASPQYF. CDR3 nucleotides: TGTGCCAGCAGCCCTAGGACTAGCGGGGGGGCTTCCCCGCAGTATTTT.